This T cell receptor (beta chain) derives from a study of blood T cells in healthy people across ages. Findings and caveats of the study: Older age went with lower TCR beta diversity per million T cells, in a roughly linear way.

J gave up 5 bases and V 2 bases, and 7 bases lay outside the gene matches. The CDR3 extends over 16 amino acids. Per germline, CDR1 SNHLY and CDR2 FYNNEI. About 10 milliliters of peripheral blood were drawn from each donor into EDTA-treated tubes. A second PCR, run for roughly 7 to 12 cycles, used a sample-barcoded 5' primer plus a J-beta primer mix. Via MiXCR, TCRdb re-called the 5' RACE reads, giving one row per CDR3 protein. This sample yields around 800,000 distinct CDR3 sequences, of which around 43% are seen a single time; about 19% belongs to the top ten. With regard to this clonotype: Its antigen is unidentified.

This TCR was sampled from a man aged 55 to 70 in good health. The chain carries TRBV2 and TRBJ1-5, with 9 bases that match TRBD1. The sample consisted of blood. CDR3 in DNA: TGTGCCAGCAGTGAAAGCGGGACAGGGATCTATCAGCCCCAGCATTTT. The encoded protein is CASSESGTGIYQPQHF.